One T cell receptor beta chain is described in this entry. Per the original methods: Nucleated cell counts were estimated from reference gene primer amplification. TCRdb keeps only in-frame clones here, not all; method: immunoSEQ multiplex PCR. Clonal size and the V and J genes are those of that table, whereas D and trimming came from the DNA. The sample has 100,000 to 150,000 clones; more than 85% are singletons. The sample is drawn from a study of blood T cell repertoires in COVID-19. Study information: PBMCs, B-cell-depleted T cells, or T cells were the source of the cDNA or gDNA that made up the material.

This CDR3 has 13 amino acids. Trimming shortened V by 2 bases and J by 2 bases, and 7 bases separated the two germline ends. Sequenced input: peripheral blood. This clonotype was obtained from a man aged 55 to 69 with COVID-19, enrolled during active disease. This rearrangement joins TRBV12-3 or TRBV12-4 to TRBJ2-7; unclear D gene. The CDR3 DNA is TGTGCCAGCAGTTTACAGGTGGCCTACGAGCAGTACTTC. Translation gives CASSLQVAYEQYF.